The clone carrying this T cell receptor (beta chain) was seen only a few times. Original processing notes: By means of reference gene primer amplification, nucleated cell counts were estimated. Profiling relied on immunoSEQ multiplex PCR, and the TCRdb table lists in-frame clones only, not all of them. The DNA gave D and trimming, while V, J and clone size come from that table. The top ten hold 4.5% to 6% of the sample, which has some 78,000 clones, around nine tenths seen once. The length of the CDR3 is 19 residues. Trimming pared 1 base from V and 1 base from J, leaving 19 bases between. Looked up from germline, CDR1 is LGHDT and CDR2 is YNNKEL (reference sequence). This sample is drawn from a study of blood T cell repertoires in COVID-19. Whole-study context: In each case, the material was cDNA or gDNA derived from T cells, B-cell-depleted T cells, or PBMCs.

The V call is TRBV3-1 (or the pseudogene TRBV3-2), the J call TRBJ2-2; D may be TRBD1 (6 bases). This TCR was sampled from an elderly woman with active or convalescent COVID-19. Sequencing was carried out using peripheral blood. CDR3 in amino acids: CASSQACLDRRQNTGELFF. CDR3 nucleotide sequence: TGTGCCAGCAGCCAAGCCTGTCTAGACAGGCGACAGAACACCGGGGAGCTGTTTTTT.